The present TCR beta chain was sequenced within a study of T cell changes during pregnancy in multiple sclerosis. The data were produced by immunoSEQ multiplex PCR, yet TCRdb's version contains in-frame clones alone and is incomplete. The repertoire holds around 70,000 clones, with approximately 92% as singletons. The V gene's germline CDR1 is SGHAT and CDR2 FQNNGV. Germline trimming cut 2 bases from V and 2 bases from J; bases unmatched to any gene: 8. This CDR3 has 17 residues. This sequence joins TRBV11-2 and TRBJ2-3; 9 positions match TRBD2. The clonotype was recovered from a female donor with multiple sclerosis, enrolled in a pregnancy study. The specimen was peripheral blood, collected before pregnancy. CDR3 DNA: TGTGCCAGCAGCTTATACCCTAGCGGGACCCTCACAGATACGCAGTATTTT. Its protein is CASSLYPSGTLTDTQYF.